This is a list of T cell receptor beta chains from one sample in a study of T cell responses to AZD1222 COVID-19 vaccine. Repertoires were generated with immunoSEQ multiplex PCR, while TCRdb's copy carries only in-frame clones and drops some. The repertoire has 34,000 or so clones, roughly 91% of them found once; the top ten carry about 7.3%. This specimen consisted of peripheral blood, obtained on day 0 of AZD1222 vaccination. These receptors all stem from an adult in good health. CDR3s include the opening cysteine and the closing phenylalanine or tryptophan. The D gene is left open where the match is weak. The size of a clone is reported for some rows only, either as once, few or many, or as a class for expanded clones.

j_gene	d_gene	v_gene	abundance	CDR3aa	CDR3nt
TRBJ1-1	.	TRBV7-2	.	CASSWRPVNPEAFF	TGTGCCAGCAGCTGGCGACCAGTCAATCCTGAAGCTTTCTTT
TRBJ1-1	.	TRBV12-3/TRBV12-4	.	CASSLNLQTEAFF	TGTGCCAGCAGTTTAAATCTCCAGACTGAAGCTTTCTTT
TRBJ2-3	.	TRBV3-1/TRBV3-2	.	CASSPYTTDTQYF	TGTGCCAGCAGCCCCTACACCACAGATACGCAGTATTTT
TRBJ1-5	.	TRBV4-1	once	CASSRGGNQPQHF	TGCGCCAGCAGCAGGGGGGGCAATCAGCCCCAGCATTTT
TRBJ1-1	TRBD1	TRBV29-1	.	CSVRQGAPLNTEAFF	TGCAGCGTGCGACAGGGTGCACCCCTGAACACTGAAGCTTTCTTT
TRBJ1-1	.	TRBV27	.	CASSLSGGVTEAFF	TGTGCCAGCAGTTTATCGGGGGGGGTGACTGAAGCTTTCTTT
TRBJ1-1	.	TRBV5-6	.	CASSLEGGNTEAFF	TGTGCCAGCAGCTTGGAGGGCGGTAACACTGAAGCTTTCTTT
TRBJ1-2	.	TRBV10-3	once	CAISESGGGGGRGRLDYGYTF	TGTGCCATCAGTGAGTCCGGCGGGGGGGGTGGTCGGGGCCGCCTAGACTATGGCTACACCTTC
TRBJ2-5	TRBD2	TRBV19	.	CASRLAHNQETQYF	TGTGCCAGTCGACTAGCGCACAACCAAGAGACCCAGTACTTC
TRBJ2-1	TRBD2	TRBV7-4	.	CASSRIGPSGPGQFF	TGTGCCAGCAGCCGTATCGGACCTAGCGGCCCGGGGCAGTTCTTC
TRBJ1-2	.	TRBV28	.	CASSLNRYLYGYTF	TGTGCCAGCAGTTTAAACAGGTACCTCTATGGCTACACCTTC
TRBJ2-3	.	TRBV9	.	CASSPRGAGIDTQYF	TGTGCCAGCAGCCCTAGGGGCGCGGGGATAGATACGCAGTATTTT
TRBJ2-5	TRBD2	TRBV28	.	CASSLSSGTQETQYF	TGTGCCAGCAGTCTCTCTAGCGGAACTCAAGAGACCCAGTACTTC
TRBJ1-4	TRBD1	TRBV11-2	few	CASSRQGEKLFF	TGTGCCAGCAGCCGACAGGGTGAAAAACTGTTTTTT
TRBJ2-6	.	TRBV7-7	.	CASSFAYKCHKVGNVLTF	TGTGCCAGCAGCTTTGCTTATAAGTGCCACAAAGTCGGCAACGTCCTGACTTTC
TRBJ2-7	.	TRBV14	.	CASSPRGRGSGRTYEQYF	TGTGCCAGCAGCCCCAGGGGGCGCGGTAGCGGGAGAACCTACGAGCAGTACTTC
TRBJ2-7	.	TRBV7-9	.	CASSLVRTDSEQYF	TGTGCCAGCAGCTTAGTTAGGACAGATAGCGAGCAGTACTTC
TRBJ2-2	.	TRBV19	.	CASSSLTSNTGELFF	TGTGCCAGTAGTTCCCTAACATCGAACACCGGGGAGCTGTTTTTT
TRBJ2-7	.	TRBV6-5	.	CASNRRGGRYEQYF	TGTGCCAGCAACCGAAGGGGGGGACGGTACGAGCAGTACTTC
TRBJ1-1	.	TRBV5-1	.	CASSPALGNTEAFF	TGCGCCAGCAGCCCGGCTTTAGGGAACACTGAAGCTTTCTTT
TRBJ2-3	TRBD2	TRBV27	once	CASRWGGSSDTQYF	TGTGCCAGCAGGTGGGGCGGGAGTTCAGATACGCAGTATTTT
TRBJ2-7	TRBD2	TRBV28	.	CAIGTSGSDEQYF	TGTGCCATCGGGACTAGCGGGAGTGACGAGCAGTACTTC
TRBJ1-4	TRBD1	TRBV2	few	CASSGQGIREKLFF	TGTGCCAGCAGTGGACAGGGGATACGGGAAAAACTGTTTTTT
TRBJ2-1	TRBD2	TRBV7-2	.	CASSRGLAGNNEQFF	TGTGCCAGCAGCCGGGGACTAGCGGGAAACAATGAGCAGTTCTTC
TRBJ2-1	.	TRBV7-9	.	CASSFPGMSSDYYNEQFF	TGTGCCAGCAGCTTCCCCGGGATGAGCTCAGACTACTACAATGAGCAGTTCTTC
TRBJ2-7	.	TRBV5-6	once	CASSLEQNYEQYF	TGTGCCAGCAGCTTGGAACAGAACTACGAGCAGTACTTC
TRBJ2-2	TRBD1	TRBV5-1	.	CASSTWGQGVTGELFF	TGCGCCAGCAGTACCTGGGGACAGGGTGTCACCGGGGAGCTGTTTTTT
TRBJ2-5	.	TRBV28	.	CASSSGGEETQYF	TGTGCCAGCAGTTCTGGGGGCGAAGAGACCCAGTACTTC
TRBJ2-7	TRBD2	TRBV15	.	CATSRDWTSRDYEQYF	TGTGCCACCAGCAGGGATTGGACTAGTCGTGACTACGAGCAGTACTTC
TRBJ2-6	.	TRBV5-4	.	CASSSPLGGSGANVLTF	TGTGCCAGCAGCTCCCCCCTAGGAGGCTCTGGGGCCAACGTCCTGACTTTC
TRBJ1-5	.	TRBV6-5	.	CASRTVRNQPQHF	TGTGCCAGTCGGACAGTCCGCAATCAGCCCCAGCATTTT
TRBJ1-5	TRBD1	TRBV18	once	CASSLLGQGSSNQPQHF	TGTGCCAGCTCACTACTGGGACAGGGTAGTAGCAATCAGCCCCAGCATTTT
TRBJ2-1	.	TRBV6-1	.	CASSEEGHPYNEQFF	TGTGCCAGCAGTGAAGAGGGACACCCTTACAATGAGCAGTTCTTC
TRBJ1-2	.	TRBV9	.	CASSALAGSNYGYTF	TGTGCCAGCAGCGCACTCGCCGGTTCTAACTATGGCTACACCTTC
TRBJ2-3	TRBD2	TRBV4-1	.	CASSQPGLALDTDTQYF	TGCGCCAGCAGCCAACCCGGACTAGCTCTGGACACAGATACGCAGTATTTT
TRBJ2-7	.	TRBV28	.	CASSYYEQYF	TGTGCCAGCAGTTACTACGAGCAGTACTTC
TRBJ1-3	.	TRBV7-8	.	CASSLGTGGNTIYF	TGTGCCAGCAGCTTGGGGACGGGTGGAAACACCATATATTTT
TRBJ2-7	.	TRBV3-1/TRBV3-2	few	CASSLRDSGAYEQYF	TGTGCCAGCAGCCTCCGGGACAGCGGGGCCTACGAGCAGTACTTC
TRBJ2-7	TRBD1	TRBV6-1	.	CASSEEAGQGGYEQYF	TGTGCCAGCAGTGAAGAAGCCGGACAGGGGGGGTACGAGCAGTACTTC
TRBJ2-7	TRBD2	TRBV15	.	CATSRGLAGGRGGYEQYF	TGTGCCACCAGCAGGGGACTAGCGGGGGGCCGAGGTGGTTACGAGCAGTACTTC
TRBJ2-1	.	TRBV6-5	.	CASSYSGYEQFF	TGTGCCAGCAGTTACTCGGGCTATGAGCAGTTCTTC
TRBJ2-3	TRBD2	TRBV6-5	.	CASSLLAGGTDTQYF	TGTGCCAGCAGTTTACTAGCGGGGGGCACAGATACGCAGTATTTT
TRBJ1-5	.	TRBV6-1	.	CASSEGSRGGQPQHF	TGTGCCAGCAGTGAAGGCAGCCGGGGCGGACAGCCCCAGCATTTT
TRBJ1-1	.	TRBV5-6	.	CASSLGLTNTEAFF	TGTGCCAGCAGCTTGGGATTAACGAACACTGAAGCTTTCTTT
TRBJ1-6	TRBD1	TRBV9	once	CASSVGDRANSPLHF	TGTGCCAGCAGCGTAGGGGACAGGGCTAATTCACCCCTCCACTTT
TRBJ1-1	.	TRBV12-3/TRBV12-4	.	CASRTQPDTEAFF	TGTGCCAGCAGAACACAGCCAGACACTGAAGCTTTCTTT
TRBJ1-1	.	TRBV27	.	CASSLSMGAEAFF	TGTGCCAGCAGTTTATCGATGGGGGCTGAAGCTTTCTTT
TRBJ2-5	.	TRBV10-3	.	CAISDVGETQYF	TGTGCCATCAGTGATGTAGGGGAGACCCAGTACTTC
TRBJ1-2	TRBD1	TRBV7-2	.	CASSLLDRNPYGYTF	TGTGCCAGCAGCTTATTGGACAGGAACCCCTATGGCTACACCTTC
TRBJ1-5	.	TRBV11-2	once	CASSFEWGQPQHF	TGTGCCAGCAGCTTCGAGTGGGGGCAGCCCCAGCATTTT
TRBJ1-2	TRBD1	TRBV6-1	.	CASSDWDRTNYGYTF	TGTGCCAGCAGTGATTGGGACAGAACTAACTATGGCTACACCTTC
TRBJ2-7	.	TRBV4-3	.	CASSQQRRDYEQYF	TGCGCCAGCAGCCAGCAACGGAGAGACTACGAGCAGTACTTC
TRBJ2-7	TRBD1	TRBV11-2	.	CASSARPGQGLDEQYF	TGTGCCAGCAGCGCCCGACCGGGACAGGGGCTCGACGAGCAGTACTTC
TRBJ2-7	TRBD2	TRBV7-8	few	CASQTGTSVYEQYF	TGTGCCAGCCAGACGGGGACTAGCGTTTACGAGCAGTACTTC
TRBJ1-5	TRBD1	TRBV28	.	CASSLSDRGNQPQHF	TGTGCCAGCAGTTTATCTGACAGGGGCAATCAGCCCCAGCATTTT
TRBJ1-1	TRBD1	TRBV5-5	.	CASKVDRGVEAFF	TGTGCCAGCAAGGTCGACAGGGGCGTGGAGGCTTTCTTT
TRBJ1-2	.	TRBV28	.	CASTTGTTASNYGYTF	TGTGCCAGCACCACAGGGACGACAGCCTCTAACTATGGCTACACCTTC
TRBJ2-3	TRBD2	TRBV6-5	once	CASSYGAGGPTDTQYF	TGTGCCAGCAGTTACGGCGCGGGAGGGCCCACAGATACGCAGTATTTT